This T cell receptor (beta chain) was identified in a study of blood T cell repertoires in COVID-19. About the research overall: Samples came from the United States, Italy and Spain, spanning acute and convalescent COVID-19. From T cells, B-cell-depleted T cells, or PBMCs came the material, which was cDNA or gDNA.

In the study's own analysis: Nucleated cell counts were estimated from reference gene primer amplification. The table came from immunoSEQ multiplex PCR; TCRdb's copy has only in-frame clones and leaves some out. D and trimming were read from the DNA, whereas the V and J calls and clone size are those reported in that table. The table lists approximately 61,000 clones, approximately 80% of them singletons. This clone was recorded only once. This CDR3 comprises 17 residues. Germline V gene data show CDR1 as SGHRS and CDR2 as YFSETQ. The V end lost 4 bases, the J end lost 1 base, and 20 bases lay between the germline ends.

The chain has TRBV5-1 and TRBJ1-1, with a possible D match to TRBD1 (5 bases). The TCR comes from a man between 65 and 85 years old with acute or convalescent COVID-19. Sequenced sample: peripheral blood. Written as DNA, the CDR3 is TGCGCCAGCAGCCACAACCCCGCTCGGGGGGGGAACACTGAAGCTTTCTTT. It encodes CASSHNPARGGNTEAFF.